Reported below is one T cell receptor beta chain. The Seattle patients joined while their infection was active and were tracked longitudinally afterward. This sample is drawn from a study of blood T cell repertoires in COVID-19. Turning to the study itself: The United States, Italy and Spain provided the acute and convalescent COVID-19 samples. PBMCs, B-cell-depleted T cells, or T cells provided the cDNA or gDNA that made up the material.

Original data processing: Amplification with reference gene primers provided the estimates of nucleated cell counts. Profiled with immunoSEQ multiplex PCR; TCRdb holds only in-frame clones, not every one. V and J calls and clone size are those listed in that table; D and trimming were worked out from the DNA. Among hundreds of thousands of clones listed, 88% were seen once. V was cut by 5 bases and J by 0 bases, with 13 bases left in between. This CDR3 has 14 residues. Per germline, CDR1 SQVTM and CDR2 ANQGSEA. The V call is TRBV29-1, the J call TRBJ1-2; D is undetermined. The sequenced sample was peripheral blood. The origin of this receptor is a woman in her sixties or seventies with COVID-19, enrolled during active disease. The CDR3 loop reads CSVLFRETNYGYTF. DNA of the CDR3: TGCAGCGTTCTCTTTAGGGAGACTAACTATGGCTACACCTTC.